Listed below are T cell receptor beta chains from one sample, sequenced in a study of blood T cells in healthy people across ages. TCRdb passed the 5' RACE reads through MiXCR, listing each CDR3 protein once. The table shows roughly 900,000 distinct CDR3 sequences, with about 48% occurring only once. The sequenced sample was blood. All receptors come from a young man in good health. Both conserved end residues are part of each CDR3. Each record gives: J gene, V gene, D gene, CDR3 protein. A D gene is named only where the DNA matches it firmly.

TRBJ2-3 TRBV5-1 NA CASSPGLNRDTDTQYF
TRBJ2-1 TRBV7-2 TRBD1 CASRRDRAAYNEQFF
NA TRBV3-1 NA CASSQGGKGEQYF
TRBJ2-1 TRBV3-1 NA CASNPPGLNYNEQFF
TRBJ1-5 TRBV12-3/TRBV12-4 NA CASSPDENQPQHF
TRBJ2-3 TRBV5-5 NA CASSSARLTDTQYF
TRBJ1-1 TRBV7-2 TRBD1 CASSFGWTGLRTEAFF
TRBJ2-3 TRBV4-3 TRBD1 CASSRDRVRVSPQDTQYF
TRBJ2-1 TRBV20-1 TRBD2 CSARVGLAGGRYNEQFF
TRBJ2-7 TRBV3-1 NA CASSPSRGRDPHEQYF
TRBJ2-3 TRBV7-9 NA CASSPMSDTQYF
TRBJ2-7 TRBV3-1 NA CASSQGVFVDDEQYF
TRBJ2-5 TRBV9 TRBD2 CASSSRLAGAGLEETQYF
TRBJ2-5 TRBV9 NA CASSVGAVQETQYF
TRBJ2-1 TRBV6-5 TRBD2 CAIRSSGGVNNEQFF
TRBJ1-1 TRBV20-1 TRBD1 CSARVPGQQVNTEAFF
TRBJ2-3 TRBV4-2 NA CASSQDTGQPDTQYF
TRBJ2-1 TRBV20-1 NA CSARDRYMTYNEQFF
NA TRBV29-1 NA CSYTYGETQYF
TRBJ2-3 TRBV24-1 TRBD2 CATSDSPLTSGGDGDTQYF
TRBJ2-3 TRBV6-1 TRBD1 CASSPPSDRVGADTQYF
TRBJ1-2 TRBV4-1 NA CASSQQGTLGGYTF
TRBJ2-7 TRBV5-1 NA CASSPNGGTASYEQYF
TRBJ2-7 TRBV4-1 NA CASSQDLALSEQYF
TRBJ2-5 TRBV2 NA CASSETDQETQYF
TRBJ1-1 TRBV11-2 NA CASRQGSYPEAFF
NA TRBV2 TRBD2 CASSVLSSGQGTQYF
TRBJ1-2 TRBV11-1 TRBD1 CASSTGQGTNYGYTF
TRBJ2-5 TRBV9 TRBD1 CASSVNRGGQETQYF
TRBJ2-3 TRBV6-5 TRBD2 CASRLNLAGGSTDTQYF
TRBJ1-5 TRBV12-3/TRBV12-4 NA CASSAQGGDNQPQHF
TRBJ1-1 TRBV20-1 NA CSAQGHLNTEAFF
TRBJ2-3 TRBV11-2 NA CASSLVGGRTDTQYF
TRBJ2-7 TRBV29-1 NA CSVWGPSSYEQYF
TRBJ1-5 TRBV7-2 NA CASSLGPSNNQPQHF
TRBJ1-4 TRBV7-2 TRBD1 CASSWDRVGSEKLFF
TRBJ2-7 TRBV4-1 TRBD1 CASRRTGTGSYEQYF
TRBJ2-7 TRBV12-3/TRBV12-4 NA CASSLHSTYEQYF
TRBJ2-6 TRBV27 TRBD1 CASSLYPGGFSGANVLTF
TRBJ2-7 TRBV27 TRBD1 CASSSGQGLNEQYF
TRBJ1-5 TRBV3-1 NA CASSPGFPGGNQPQHF
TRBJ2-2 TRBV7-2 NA CASSLIGSASAAGELFF
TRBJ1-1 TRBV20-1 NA CSARGAGRNTEAFF
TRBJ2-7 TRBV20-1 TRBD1 CSARDDRGITYEQYF
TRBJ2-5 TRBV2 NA CASSEAMETQYF
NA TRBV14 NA CASSQEFDEQYF
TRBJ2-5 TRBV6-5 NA CASSSSDDGAAFGQETQYF
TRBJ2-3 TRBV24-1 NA CATSEGASGRTQYF
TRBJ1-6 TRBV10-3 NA CAIRPRESNSPLHF
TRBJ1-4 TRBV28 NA CASSSRLGEKLFF
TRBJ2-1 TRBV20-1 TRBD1 CSAPGQGHNEQFF
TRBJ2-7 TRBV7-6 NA CASSIEPGDYEQYF
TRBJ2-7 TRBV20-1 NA CSASSPGSPSYEQYF
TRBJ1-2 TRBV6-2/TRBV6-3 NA CASSTGFLPAGYGYTF
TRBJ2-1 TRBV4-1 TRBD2 CASSQGFTSGYNEQFF